This TCR beta chain was captured in a study of shared clonotypes between healthy human individuals. In the case of this clone: Antigen unknown.

The CDR3 has 15 amino acids. Unmatched junction bases numbered 3, after V lost 5 bases and J lost 2 bases. Germline CDR1 SGHAT, CDR2 FQDESV (reference sequence). Both subsets, CD45RA+ naive and CD45RA-negative memory, were split from the CD4+ cells. Study-wide results and caveats: Larger estimated richness was generally recorded for naive subsets relative to memory subsets. Sequencing depth was expected to influence donor clonotype sharing.

Authors' analysis steps: There were no quality scores in the junction-only immunoSEQ sequences, so filtering differed. Some clones are missing from TCRdb's copy, which holds only in-frame ones; the method was immunoSEQ multiplex PCR. D and trimming were read from the DNA, whereas the V and J calls and clone size are those reported in that table. The sample consists of roughly 2.2 million clones, 90% to 95% of them appearing once. The sample was naive CD4+ T cells from PBMCs. Subset meaning: CD45RA+ positively selected. The chain combines TRBV11-1 with TRBJ2-1; 10 bases line up with TRBD2. The TCR was taken from a man between 18 and 35 years old in good health. Some clones in this sample may be carry-over from other donors' samples. CDR3 residues: CASSRTSGAYNEQFF. The CDR3 coding sequence is TGTGCCAGCAGCCGGACTAGCGGAGCCTACAATGAGCAGTTCTTC.